The present entry profiles one T cell receptor beta chain with its context. The antigen is unknown. This sample stems from a study of OX40 agonist ivuxolimab in advanced cancers. General study results and limits: Average numbers of expanded clones were greater in CD8+ T cells than in CD4+. CD4+ and CD8+ T cells in blood underwent clonal expansion by week 6 at 0.1 to 3.0 mg/kg.

Germline CDR1 ENHRY, CDR2 SYGVKD. This CDR3 comprises 11 residues. V was cut by 9 bases and J by 4 bases, with 10 bases left in between. Assay: immunoSEQ multiplex PCR; the TCRdb copy retains only in-frame clones and omits some. This sample yields tens of thousands of clones, of which around 89% are seen a single time; 1.5% to 2% belongs to the top ten. The clonotype was recovered from an adult with an advanced solid tumor such as melanoma, head and neck, liver or kidney cancer. The sequencing used CD4+ or CD8+ T cells sorted from blood, collected in a trial of the OX40 agonist ivuxolimab. The J gene is TRBJ2-7, the V gene TRBV10-3; no clear D. CDR3 sequence reads: CAIARSYEQYF. For the CDR3, the DNA is TGTGCCATTGCCAGGTCTTACGAGCAGTACTTC.